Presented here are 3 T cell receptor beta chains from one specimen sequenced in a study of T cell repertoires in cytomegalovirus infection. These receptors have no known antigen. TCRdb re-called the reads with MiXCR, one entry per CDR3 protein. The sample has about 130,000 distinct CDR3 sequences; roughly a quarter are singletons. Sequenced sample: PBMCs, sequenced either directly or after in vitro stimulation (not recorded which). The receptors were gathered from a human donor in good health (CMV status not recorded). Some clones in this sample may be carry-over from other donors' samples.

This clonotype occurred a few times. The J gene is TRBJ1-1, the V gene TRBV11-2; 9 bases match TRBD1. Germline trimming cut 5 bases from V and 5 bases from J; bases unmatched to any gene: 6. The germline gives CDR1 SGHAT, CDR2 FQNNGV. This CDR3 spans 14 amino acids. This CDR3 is CASSPGTGRTEAFF. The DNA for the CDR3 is TGTGCCAGCAGCCCCGGGACAGGGAGAACTGAAGCTTTCTTT.

CDR3 amino acids: CASSRQGEETQYF. CDR3 nucleotides: TGTGCCAGCAGTAGACAGGGTGAAGAGACCCAGTACTTC. The chain has TRBV11-3 and TRBJ2-5; the match to TRBD1 covers 7 bases. Per the germline V gene, CDR1 is SGHNT and CDR2 is YENEEA. Trimming took 6 bases from V and 3 from J; bases not matched to a gene: 4. The length of the CDR3 is 13 residues. The variable domain in full, with the rest retrieved from reference TRBV11-3 and TRBJ2-5, is EAGVVQSPRYKIIEKKQPVAFWCNPISGHNTLYWYLQNLGQGPELLIRYENEEAVDDSQLPKDRFSAERLKGVDSTLKIQPAELGDSAVYLCASSRQGEETQYFGPGTRLLVL.

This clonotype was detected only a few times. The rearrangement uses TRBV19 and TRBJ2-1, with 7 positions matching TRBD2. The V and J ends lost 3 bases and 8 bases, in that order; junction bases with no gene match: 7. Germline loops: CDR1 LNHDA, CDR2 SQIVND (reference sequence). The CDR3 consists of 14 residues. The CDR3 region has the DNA TGTGCCAGTAGTATGGGGCGGGAGCGATATGAGCAGTTCTTC. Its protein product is CASSMGRERYEQFF.